This TCR beta chain originates from a study of blood T cell repertoires in COVID-19. Whole-study context: The cDNA or gDNA used as material had been derived from T cells, B-cell-depleted T cells, or PBMCs.

Between the trimmed V and J ends, which lost 1 base and 0 bases, there was a span of 16 bases. CDR1 LGHDT and CDR2 YNNKEL come from the germline V gene (reference sequence). The CDR3 sequence is 18 residues long. Generated by immunoSEQ multiplex PCR, the TCRdb table keeps only in-frame clones and is missing some. The sample records around 450,000 clones, 80% to 90% being singletons. The sequence was obtained from a woman between 25 and 40 years old with acute or convalescent COVID-19. The chain carries TRBV3-1 (or the pseudogene TRBV3-2) and TRBJ1-3; tentative D call: TRBD1 (5 bases). The sample was peripheral blood. CDR3 in amino acids: CASSQGFDRRTSGNTIYF. In DNA form, the CDR3 reads TGTGCCAGCAGCCAAGGGTTTGACAGAAGGACCTCTGGAAACACCATATATTTT.